This TCR beta chain derives from a study of PD-1 blockade in classical Hodgkin lymphoma. Some clones are missing from TCRdb's copy, which holds only in-frame ones; the method was immunoSEQ multiplex PCR. Of roughly 40,000 clones in the sample, around 87% were seen once. CDR1 and CDR2 (germline): SGHRS, YFSETQ. Deletions cut 3 bases from V and 3 bases from J, with 15 bases between. The CDR3 contains 16 residues. Relapses following autologous stem cell transplantation were seen in all patients, with brentuximab vedotin exposure varying. Whole-study results and caveats: Unlike CD8+ TCR diversity, which did not rise significantly by C4D1, CD4+ TCR diversity did. Newly diagnosed patients had baseline TCR diversity that was reportedly lower than that of healthy donors.

A note on this clone: What it binds is unknown.

The TCR was taken from a human donor with classical Hodgkin lymphoma. Sequenced material: peripheral blood mononuclear cells (PBMCs), taken at baseline. The chain uses TRBV5-1 and TRBJ1-4; no reliable D call. The CDR3 region is CASSSTYSGPNEKLFF. CDR3 bases: TGCGCCAGCAGCTCAACCTACAGCGGGCCTAATGAAAAACTGTTTTTT. The variable domain in full, with the rest retrieved from reference TRBV5-1 and TRBJ1-4, is KAGVTQTPRYLIKTRGQQVTLSCSPISGHRSVSWYQQTPGQGLQFLFEYFSETQRNKGNFPGRFSGRQFSNSRSEMNVSTLELGDSALYLCASSSTYSGPNEKLFFGSGTQLSVL.